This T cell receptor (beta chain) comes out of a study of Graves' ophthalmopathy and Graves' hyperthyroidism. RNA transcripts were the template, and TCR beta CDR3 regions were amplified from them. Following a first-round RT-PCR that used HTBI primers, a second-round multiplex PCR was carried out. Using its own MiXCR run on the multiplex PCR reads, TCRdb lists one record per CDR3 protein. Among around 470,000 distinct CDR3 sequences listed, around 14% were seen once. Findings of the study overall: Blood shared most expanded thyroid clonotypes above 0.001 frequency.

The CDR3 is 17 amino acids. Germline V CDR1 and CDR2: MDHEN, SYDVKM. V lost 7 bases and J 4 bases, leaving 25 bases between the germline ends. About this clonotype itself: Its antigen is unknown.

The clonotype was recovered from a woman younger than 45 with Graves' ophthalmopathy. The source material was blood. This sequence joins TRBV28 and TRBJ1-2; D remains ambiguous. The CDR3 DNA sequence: TGTGCCAGCACCCCTTGGAGTTTAAAAGAGACCCGCTATGGCTACACCTTC. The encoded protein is CASTPWSLKETRYGYTF.